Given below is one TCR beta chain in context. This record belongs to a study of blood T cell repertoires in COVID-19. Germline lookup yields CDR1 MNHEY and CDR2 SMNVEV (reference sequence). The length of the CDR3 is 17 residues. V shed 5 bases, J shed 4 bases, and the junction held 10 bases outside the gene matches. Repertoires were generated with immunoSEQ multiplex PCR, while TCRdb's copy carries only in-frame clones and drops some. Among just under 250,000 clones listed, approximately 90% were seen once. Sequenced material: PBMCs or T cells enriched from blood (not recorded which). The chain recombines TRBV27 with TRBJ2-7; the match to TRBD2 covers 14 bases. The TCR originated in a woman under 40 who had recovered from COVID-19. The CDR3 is CASSPQGLAGVGYEQYF. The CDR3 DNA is TGTGCCAGCAGTCCCCAGGGACTAGCGGGAGTCGGGTACGAGCAGTACTTC.